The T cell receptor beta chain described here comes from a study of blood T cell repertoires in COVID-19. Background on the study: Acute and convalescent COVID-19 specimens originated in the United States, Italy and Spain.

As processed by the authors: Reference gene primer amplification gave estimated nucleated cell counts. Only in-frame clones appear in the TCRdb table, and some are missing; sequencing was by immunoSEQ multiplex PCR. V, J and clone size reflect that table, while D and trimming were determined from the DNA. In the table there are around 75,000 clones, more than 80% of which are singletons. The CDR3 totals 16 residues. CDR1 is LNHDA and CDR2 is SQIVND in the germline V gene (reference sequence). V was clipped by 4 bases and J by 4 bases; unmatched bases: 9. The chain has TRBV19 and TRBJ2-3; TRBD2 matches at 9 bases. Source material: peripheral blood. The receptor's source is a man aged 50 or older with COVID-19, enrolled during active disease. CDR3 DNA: TGTGCCAGTAGTACCGGGACTAGCCTCGTGGCAGATACGCAGTATTTT. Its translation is CASSTGTSLVADTQYF.